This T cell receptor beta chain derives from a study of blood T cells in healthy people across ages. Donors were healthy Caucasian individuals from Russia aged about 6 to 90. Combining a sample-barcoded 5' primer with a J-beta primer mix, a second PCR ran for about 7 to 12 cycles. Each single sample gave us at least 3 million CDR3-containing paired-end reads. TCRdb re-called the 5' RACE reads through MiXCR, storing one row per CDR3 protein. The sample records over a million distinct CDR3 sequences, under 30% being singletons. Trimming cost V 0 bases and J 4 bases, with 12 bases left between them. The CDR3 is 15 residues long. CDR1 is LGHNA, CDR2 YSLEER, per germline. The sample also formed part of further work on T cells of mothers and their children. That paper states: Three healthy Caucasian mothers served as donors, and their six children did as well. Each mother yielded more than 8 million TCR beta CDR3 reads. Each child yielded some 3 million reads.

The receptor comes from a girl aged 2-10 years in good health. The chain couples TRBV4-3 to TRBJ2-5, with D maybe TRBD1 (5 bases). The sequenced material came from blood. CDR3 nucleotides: TGCGCCAGCAGCCAAGATTCCGGGCAGGGAGAGACCCAGTACTTC. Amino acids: CASSQDSGQGETQYF.